The TCR beta chain described here comes from a study of cytomegalovirus exposure and HLA in healthy donors. Study-level information: Unique TCRs from HLA-typed donors, 65 million to 85 million of them, were held in an early data release.

Researchers ran the PCR with 60 Vbeta and 13 Jbeta primers. Produced via immunoSEQ multiplex PCR; TCRdb's table is partial and in-frame only. Among under 150,000 clones listed, 83% were seen once. General study findings and limits: The authors later linked a missense DCLRE1C variant to TCR beta V- and J-gene trimming.

This clone was seen a single time. The antigen is unknown. The sample comprised PBMCs. The receptor's source is a girl aged 2 to 10 in good health and CMV-seronegative.

The CDR3 reads CASSVALRGPEAFF. CDR3 nucleotide sequence: TGTGCCAGCAGCGTAGCGCTCCGAGGCCCTGAAGCTTTCTTT. The V gene is TRBV9, the J gene TRBJ1-1; no clear D gene. Germline V CDR1 and CDR2: SGDLS, YYNGEE. The germline V and J ends were trimmed by 0 bases and 6 bases, with 12 bases remaining between them. CDR3 length: 14 residues.